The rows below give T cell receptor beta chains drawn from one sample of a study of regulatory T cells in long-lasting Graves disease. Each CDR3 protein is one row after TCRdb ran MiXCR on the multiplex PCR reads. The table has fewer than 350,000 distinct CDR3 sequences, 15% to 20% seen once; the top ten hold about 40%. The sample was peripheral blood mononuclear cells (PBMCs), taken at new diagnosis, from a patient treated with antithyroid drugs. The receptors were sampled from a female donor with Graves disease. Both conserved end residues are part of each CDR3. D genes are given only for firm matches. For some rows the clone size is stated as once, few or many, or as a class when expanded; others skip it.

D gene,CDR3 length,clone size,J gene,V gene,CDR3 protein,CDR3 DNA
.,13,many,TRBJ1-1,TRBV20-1,CSASTGWDTEAFF,TGCAGTGCTAGTACGGGTTGGGACACTGAAGCTTTCTTT
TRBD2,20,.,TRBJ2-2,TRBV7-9,CASSLCRWTSGVANTGELFF,TGTGCCAGCAGCTTATGTCGTTGGACTAGCGGGGTAGCGAACACCGGGGAGCTGTTTTTT
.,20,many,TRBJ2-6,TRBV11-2,CASSLARSRSSSSGANVLTF,TGTGCCAGCAGCTTAGCGAGGAGCCGGTCCTCTAGCTCTGGGGCCAACGTCCTGACTTTC
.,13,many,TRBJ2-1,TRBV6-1,CASSPGGRNEQFF,TGTGCCAGCAGTCCCGGGGGGCGGAATGAGCAGTTCTTC
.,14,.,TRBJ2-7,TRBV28,CASSLEGAWGEQYF,TGTGCCAGCAGTTTAGAGGGAGCGTGGGGGGAGCAGTACTTC
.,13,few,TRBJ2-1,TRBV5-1,CASSWGLPNEQFF,TGCGCCAGCAGCTGGGGACTGCCGAATGAGCAGTTCTTC
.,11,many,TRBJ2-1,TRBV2,CASNLENEQFF,TGTGCCAGCAACCTTGAGAATGAGCAGTTCTTC
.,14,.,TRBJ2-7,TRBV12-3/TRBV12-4,CASTWGAGVHEQYF,TGTGCCAGCACCTGGGGGGCGGGAGTCCACGAGCAGTACTTC
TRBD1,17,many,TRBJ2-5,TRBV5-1,CASSLFGATGGIETQYF,TGCGCCAGCAGCTTGTTTGGGGCGACAGGGGGCATAGAGACCCAGTACTTC
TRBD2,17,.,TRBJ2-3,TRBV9,CASSGRLAGGGTDTQYF,TGTGCCAGCAGCGGTAGACTAGCGGGAGGCGGCACAGATACGCAGTATTTT
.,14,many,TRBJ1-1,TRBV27,CASSRTVLNTEAFF,TGTGCCAGCAGCCGGACGGTTTTGAACACTGAAGCTTTCTTT
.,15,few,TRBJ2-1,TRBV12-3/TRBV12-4,CASSLEESSYNEQFF,TGTGCCAGCAGTTTAGAAGAGAGCTCCTACAATGAGCAGTTCTTC
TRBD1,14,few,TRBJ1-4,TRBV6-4,CASMGAGGREKLFF,TGTGCCAGCATGGGTGCAGGGGGTCGGGAAAAACTGTTTTTT
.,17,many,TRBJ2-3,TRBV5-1,CASSSTLLANWADTQYF,TGCGCCAGCAGCTCGACCCTCCTAGCGAACTGGGCAGATACGCAGTATTTT
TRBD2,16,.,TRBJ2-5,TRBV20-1,CSAHPPGLAGGETQYF,TGCAGTGCACACCCACCGGGACTAGCGGGAGGGGAGACCCAGTACTTC
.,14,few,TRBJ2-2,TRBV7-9,CASSPQTTTGELFF,TGTGCCAGCAGCCCCCAGACAACCACCGGGGAGCTGTTTTTT
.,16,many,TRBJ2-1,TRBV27,CASSSLLGRNYNEQFF,TGTGCCAGCAGTTCCCTACTGGGGAGAAACTACAATGAGCAGTTCTTC
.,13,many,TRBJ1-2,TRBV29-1,CSVDKGLKGGYTF,TGCAGCGTTGACAAGGGCCTCAAGGGGGGCTACACCTTC
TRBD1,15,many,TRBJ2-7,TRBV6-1,CASSGPGQGYSEQYF,TGTGCCAGCAGTGGGCCGGGACAGGGGTATTCCGAGCAGTACTTC
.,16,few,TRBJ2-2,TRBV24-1,CATSDLGSRGTGELFF,TGTGCCACCAGTGATTTAGGGTCACGGGGGACCGGGGAGCTGTTTTTT
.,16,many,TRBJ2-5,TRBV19,CASSIVPGSGGETQYF,TGTGCCAGTAGTATAGTACCCGGCAGTGGTGGCGAGACCCAGTACTTC
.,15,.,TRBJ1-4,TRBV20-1,CSARALTVQPEKLFF,TGCAGTGCTAGGGCGCTGACGGTCCAACCTGAAAAACTGTTTTTT
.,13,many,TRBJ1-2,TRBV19,CASSIETGYGYTF,TGTGCCAGTAGTATAGAAACAGGCTATGGCTACACCTTC
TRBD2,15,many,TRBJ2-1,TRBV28,CASSSQAGGVNEQFF,TGTGCCAGCAGTTCGCAAGCGGGAGGGGTGAATGAGCAGTTCTTC
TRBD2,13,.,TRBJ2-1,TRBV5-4,CASSPLAGGQSFF,TGTGCCAGCAGCCCCTTGGCGGGAGGACAATCGTTCTTC
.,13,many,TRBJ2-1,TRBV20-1,CSATGELSYEQFF,TGCAGTGCTACGGGAGAGCTGTCGTATGAGCAGTTCTTC
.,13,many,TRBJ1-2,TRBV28,CASTGWGSYGYTF,TGTGCCAGCACAGGCTGGGGGTCCTATGGCTACACCTTC
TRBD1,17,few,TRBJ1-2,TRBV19,CASSSQDRARRMDGYTF,TGTGCCAGTAGTTCCCAGGACAGGGCGCGTCGGATGGATGGCTACACCTTC
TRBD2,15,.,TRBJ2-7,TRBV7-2,CASSSPWGGSYEQYF,TGTGCCAGCAGCTCCCCGTGGGGGGGGAGCTACGAGCAGTACTTC
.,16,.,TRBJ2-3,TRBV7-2,CASSNSLRVILNTQYF,TGTGCCAGCAGCAACTCCCTCCGGGTTATTTTGAATACGCAGTATTTT